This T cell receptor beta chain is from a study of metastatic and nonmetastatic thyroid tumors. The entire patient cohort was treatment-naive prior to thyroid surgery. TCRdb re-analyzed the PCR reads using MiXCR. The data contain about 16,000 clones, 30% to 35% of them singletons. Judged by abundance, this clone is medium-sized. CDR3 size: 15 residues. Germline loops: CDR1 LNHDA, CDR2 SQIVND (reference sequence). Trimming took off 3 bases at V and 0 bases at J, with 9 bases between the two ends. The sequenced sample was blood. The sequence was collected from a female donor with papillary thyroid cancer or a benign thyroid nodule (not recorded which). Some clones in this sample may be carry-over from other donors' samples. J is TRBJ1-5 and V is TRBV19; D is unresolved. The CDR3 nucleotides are TGTGCCAGTAGTATGCCGTTCAGTAGCAATCAGCCCCAGCATTTT. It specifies CASSMPFSSNQPQHF.